The table lists the clone carrying this T cell receptor (beta chain) with many counts. The CDR3 extends over 14 amino acids. The ends were cut back, 3 bases at V and 4 bases at J, with 12 bases in the middle. Germline V gene sequence: CDR1 MGHDK, CDR2 SYGVNS. Every TCR cDNA molecule bore its own unique molecular identifier. TCRdb itself ran the 5' RACE reads through MiXCR, one entry per CDR3 protein. The repertoire holds approximately 20,000 distinct CDR3 sequences, with about 4.5% as singletons. This sample was included in a study of spatial heterogeneity in lung cancer. Time point of the sample: sample taken at primary tumor resection. The donors comprised around 72 untreated early-stage non-small cell lung cancer patients. The study sequenced unsorted whole RNA from tumor, nontumor lung or frozen PBMC.

The receptor was isolated from a male donor with early-stage non-small cell lung cancer. V is TRBV25-1 and J is TRBJ1-1, with D perhaps matching TRBD1 (6 bases). Specimen: PBMCs, collected at surgery. Here the CDR3 reads CASSDYRDSTEAFF. The CDR3 DNA is TGTGCCAGCAGTGACTACAGGGATAGCACTGAAGCTTTCTTT. Variable domain in full (rest from reference TRBV25-1 and TRBJ1-1): EADIYQTPRYLVIGTGKKITLECSQTMGHDKMYWYQQDPGMELHLIHYSYGVNSTEKGDLSSESTVSRIRTEHFPLTLESARPSHTSQYLCASSDYRDSTEAFFGQGTRLTVV.